This T cell receptor (beta chain) was obtained from a study of Ad26.COV2.S vaccination and SARS-CoV-2 variants. The wider study: Ad26.COV2.S arm of COV1001 included the donor. Study observations and caveats: Estimates derived from TCR breadth and depth analyses may have underestimated total T cell responses. Vaccinees showed greater spike-specific TCR breadth than placebo recipients.

TCRdb keeps only in-frame clones here, not all; method: immunoSEQ multiplex PCR. The profile shows about 320,000 clones, about 86% of them singletons. Indicated treatment: over 15 received Ad26.COV2.S at low or high dose, single or two shots; roughly five received placebo; per-sample allocation not given. Vaccine and placebo recipients were sampled on day 63 after the first injection. This adult donor, from Boston, was 18-55 years old. Of note for this clone: The antigen remains undetermined.

V shed 5 bases and J shed 7 bases, with 12 bases lying between them. Looked up from germline, CDR1 is SEHNR and CDR2 is FQNEAQ (reference sequence). The CDR3 length is 12 residues. The V call is TRBV7-9, the J call TRBJ2-7, with D unclear. This specimen consisted of peripheral blood, obtained in a trial of Ad26.COV2.S vaccine versus placebo. This receptor was obtained from a person aged 18-60 years who received the Ad26.COV2.S COVID-19 vaccine or a placebo. This CDR3 reads CASSRSKYEQYF. The CDR3 coding sequence is TGTGCCAGCAGCCGTAGTAAGTATGAGCAGTACTTC.